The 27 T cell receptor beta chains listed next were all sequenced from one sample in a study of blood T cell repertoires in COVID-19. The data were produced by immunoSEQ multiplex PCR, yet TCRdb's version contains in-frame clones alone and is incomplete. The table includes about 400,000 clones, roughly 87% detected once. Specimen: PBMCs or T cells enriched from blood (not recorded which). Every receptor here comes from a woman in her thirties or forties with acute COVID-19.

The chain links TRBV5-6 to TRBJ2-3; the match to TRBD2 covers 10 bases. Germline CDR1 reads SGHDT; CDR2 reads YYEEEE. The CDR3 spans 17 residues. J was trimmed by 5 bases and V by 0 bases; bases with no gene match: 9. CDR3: CASSLDPAGGPVDTQYF. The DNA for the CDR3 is TGTGCCAGCAGCTTGGATCCAGCGGGGGGGCCCGTAGATACGCAGTATTTT.

CDR3 in amino acids: CASTRGNGETQYF. As DNA, the CDR3 is TGTGCCAGCACGCGGGGGAATGGAGAGACCCAGTACTTC. The chain couples TRBV4-2 to TRBJ2-5, with TRBD2 matching over 7 bases. This CDR3 is built from 13 residues. The trim removed 7 bases at V and 4 bases at J, leaving 6 bases unmatched. CDR1 is LGHNA, CDR2 YNFKEQ, per germline.

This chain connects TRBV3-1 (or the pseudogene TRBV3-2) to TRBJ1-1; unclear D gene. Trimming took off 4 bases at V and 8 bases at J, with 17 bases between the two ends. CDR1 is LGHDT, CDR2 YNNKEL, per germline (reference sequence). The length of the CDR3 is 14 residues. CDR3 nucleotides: TGTGCCAGCAGCCCCCGGACTGCGGTGATCGAAGCTTTCTTT. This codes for CASSPRTAVIEAFF.

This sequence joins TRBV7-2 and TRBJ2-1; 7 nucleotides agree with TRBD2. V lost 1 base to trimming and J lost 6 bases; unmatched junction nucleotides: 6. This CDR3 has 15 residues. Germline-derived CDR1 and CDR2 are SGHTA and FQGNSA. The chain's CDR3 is CASSLVFAGVNEQFF. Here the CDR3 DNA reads TGTGCCAGCAGCTTAGTCTTCGCGGGGGTCAATGAGCAGTTCTTC.

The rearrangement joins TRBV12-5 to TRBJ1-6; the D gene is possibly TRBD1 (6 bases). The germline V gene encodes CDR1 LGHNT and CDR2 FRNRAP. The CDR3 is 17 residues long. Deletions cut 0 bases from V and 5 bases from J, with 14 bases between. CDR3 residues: CASGLVIWDTDNSPLHF. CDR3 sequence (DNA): TGTGCTAGTGGTTTGGTGATCTGGGACACAGATAATTCACCCCTCCACTTT.

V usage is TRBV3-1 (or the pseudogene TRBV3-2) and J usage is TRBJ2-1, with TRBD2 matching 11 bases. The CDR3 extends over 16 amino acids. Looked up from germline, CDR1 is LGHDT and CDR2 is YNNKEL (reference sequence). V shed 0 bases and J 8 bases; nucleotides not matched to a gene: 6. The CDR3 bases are TGTGCCAGCAGCCAAGATCTAGCGGGGGGCACCGATGAGCAGTTCTTC. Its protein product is CASSQDLAGGTDEQFF.

CDR3 residues: CAISISGGNQPQHF. The CDR3 DNA sequence: TGTGCCATCAGTATCTCAGGGGGCAATCAGCCCCAGCATTTT. V gene TRBV10-3 combines with J gene TRBJ1-5, with a possible D match to TRBD1 (6 bases). The CDR3 has 14 residues. Germline V gives CDR1 ENHRY, CDR2 SYGVKD. The V and J ends lost 5 bases and 2 bases respectively, with 10 bases between them.

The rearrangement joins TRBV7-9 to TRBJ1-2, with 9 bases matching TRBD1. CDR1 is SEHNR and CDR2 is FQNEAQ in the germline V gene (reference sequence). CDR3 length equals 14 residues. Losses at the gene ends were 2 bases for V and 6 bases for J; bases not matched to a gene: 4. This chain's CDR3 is CASSLLGTGNGYTF. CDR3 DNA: TGTGCCAGCAGCTTACTAGGGACAGGGAATGGCTACACCTTC. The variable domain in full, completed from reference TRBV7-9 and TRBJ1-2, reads DTGVSQNPRHKITKRGQNVTFRCDPISEHNRLYWYRQTLGQGPEFLTYFQNEAQLEKSRLLSDRFSAERPKGSFSTLEIQRTEQGDSAMYLCASSLLGTGNGYTFGSGTRLTVV.

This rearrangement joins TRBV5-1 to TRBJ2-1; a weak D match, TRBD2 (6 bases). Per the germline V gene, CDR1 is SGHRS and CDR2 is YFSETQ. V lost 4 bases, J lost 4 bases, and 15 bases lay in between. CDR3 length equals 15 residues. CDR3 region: CASSVSGNLYNEQFF. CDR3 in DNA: TGCGCCAGCAGCGTTAGCGGAAACTTGTACAATGAGCAGTTCTTC.

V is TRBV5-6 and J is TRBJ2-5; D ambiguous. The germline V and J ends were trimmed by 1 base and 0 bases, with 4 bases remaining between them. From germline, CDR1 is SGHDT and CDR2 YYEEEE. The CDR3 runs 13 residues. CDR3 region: CASSLSYQETQYF. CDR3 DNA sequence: TGTGCCAGCAGCTTGTCGTACCAAGAGACCCAGTACTTC.

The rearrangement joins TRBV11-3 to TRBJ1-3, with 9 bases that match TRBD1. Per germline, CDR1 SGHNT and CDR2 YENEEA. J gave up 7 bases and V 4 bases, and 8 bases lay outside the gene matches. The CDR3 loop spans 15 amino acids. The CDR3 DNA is TGTGCCAGCAGCTCCAGGACAGGGGAAAGGAACACCATATATTTT. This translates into CASSSRTGERNTIYF. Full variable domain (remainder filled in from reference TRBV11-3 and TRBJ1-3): EAGVVQSPRYKIIEKKQPVAFWCNPISGHNTLYWYLQNLGQGPELLIRYENEEAVDDSQLPKDRFSAERLKGVDSTLKIQPAELGDSAVYLCASSSRTGERNTIYFGEGSWLTVV.

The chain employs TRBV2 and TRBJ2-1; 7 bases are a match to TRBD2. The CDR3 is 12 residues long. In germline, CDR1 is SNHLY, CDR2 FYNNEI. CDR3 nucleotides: TGTGCTACGCGCGGGGGACTCAATGAGCAGTTCTTC. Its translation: CATRGGLNEQFF.

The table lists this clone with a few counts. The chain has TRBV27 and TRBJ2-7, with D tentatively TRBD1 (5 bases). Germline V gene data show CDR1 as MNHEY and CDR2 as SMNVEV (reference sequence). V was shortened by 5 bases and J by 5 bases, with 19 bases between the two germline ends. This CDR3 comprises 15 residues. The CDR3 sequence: CASSPKFRVLDEQYF. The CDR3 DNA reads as TGTGCCAGCAGTCCCAAATTCAGGGTACTGGACGAGCAGTACTTC.

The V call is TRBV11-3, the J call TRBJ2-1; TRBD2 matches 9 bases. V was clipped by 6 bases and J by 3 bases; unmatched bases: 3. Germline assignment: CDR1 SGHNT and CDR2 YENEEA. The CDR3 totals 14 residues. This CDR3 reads CASSSGGNYNEQFF. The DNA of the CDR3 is TGTGCCAGCAGTAGCGGGGGAAACTACAATGAGCAGTTCTTC.

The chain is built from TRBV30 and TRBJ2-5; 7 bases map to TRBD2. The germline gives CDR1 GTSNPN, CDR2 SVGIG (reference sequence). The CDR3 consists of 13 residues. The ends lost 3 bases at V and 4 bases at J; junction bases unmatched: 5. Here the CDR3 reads CAWRVGGTETQYF. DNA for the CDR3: TGTGCCTGGAGGGTGGGAGGGACAGAGACCCAGTACTTC.

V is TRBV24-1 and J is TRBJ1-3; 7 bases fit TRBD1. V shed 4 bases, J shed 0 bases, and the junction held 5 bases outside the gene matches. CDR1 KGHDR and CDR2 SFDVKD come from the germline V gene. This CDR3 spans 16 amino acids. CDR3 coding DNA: TGTGCCACCAGTGACTCAACAGGGGTCTCTGGAAACACCATATATTTT. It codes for CATSDSTGVSGNTIYF.

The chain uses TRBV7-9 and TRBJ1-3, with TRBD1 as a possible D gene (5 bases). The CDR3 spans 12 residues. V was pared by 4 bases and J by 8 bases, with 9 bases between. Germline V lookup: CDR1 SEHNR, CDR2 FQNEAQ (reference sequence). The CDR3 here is CASSYGGDTIYF. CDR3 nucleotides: TGTGCCAGCAGCTACGGGGGGGACACCATATATTTT.

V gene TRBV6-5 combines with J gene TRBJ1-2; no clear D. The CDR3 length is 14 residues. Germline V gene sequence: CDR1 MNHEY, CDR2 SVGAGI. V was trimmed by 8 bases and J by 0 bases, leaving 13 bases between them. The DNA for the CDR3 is TGTGCCAGCGTGATATTTTCGGCTAACTATGGCTACACCTTC. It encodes CASVIFSANYGYTF.

The CDR3 nucleotides read TGTGCCAGCAGCGCCCAAAGACAGGTGACCGGGGAGCTGTTTTTT. Amino acids: CASSAQRQVTGELFF. The chain has TRBV9 and TRBJ2-2; weak D call: TRBD1 (6 bases). This CDR3 comprises 15 residues. Germline V CDR1 and CDR2: SGDLS, YYNGEE. The V and J ends lost 3 bases and 5 bases respectively, with 14 bases between them.

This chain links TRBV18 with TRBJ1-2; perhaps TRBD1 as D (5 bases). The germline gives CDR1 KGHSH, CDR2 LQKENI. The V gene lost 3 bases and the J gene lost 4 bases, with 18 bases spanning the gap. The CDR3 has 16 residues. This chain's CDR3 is CASSPGATEHPYGYTF. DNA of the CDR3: TGTGCCAGCTCACCTGGTGCGACAGAACATCCCTATGGCTACACCTTC.

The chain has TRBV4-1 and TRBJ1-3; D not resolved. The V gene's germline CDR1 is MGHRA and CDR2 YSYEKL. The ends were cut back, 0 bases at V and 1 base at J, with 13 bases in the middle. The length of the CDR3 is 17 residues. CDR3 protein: CASSQDVTPPSGNTIYF. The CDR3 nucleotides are TGCGCCAGCAGCCAAGATGTGACTCCACCGTCTGGAAACACCATATATTTT.

CDR3 nucleotides: TGTGCCAGCTCACGGGACAGTTTAGCAACTAATGAAAAACTGTTTTTT. Translated: CASSRDSLATNEKLFF. The chain employs TRBV18 and TRBJ1-4; the match to TRBD1 covers 7 bases. The CDR3 has 16 residues. In germline, CDR1 is KGHSH, CDR2 LQKENI. V lost 4 bases to trimming and J lost 0 bases; unmatched junction nucleotides: 5.

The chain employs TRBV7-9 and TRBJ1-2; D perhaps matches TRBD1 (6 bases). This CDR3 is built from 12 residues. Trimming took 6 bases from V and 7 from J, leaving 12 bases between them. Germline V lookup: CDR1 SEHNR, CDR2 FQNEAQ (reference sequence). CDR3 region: CASSQTGFGYTF. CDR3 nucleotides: TGTGCCAGCAGTCAAACAGGGTTTGGCTACACCTTC.

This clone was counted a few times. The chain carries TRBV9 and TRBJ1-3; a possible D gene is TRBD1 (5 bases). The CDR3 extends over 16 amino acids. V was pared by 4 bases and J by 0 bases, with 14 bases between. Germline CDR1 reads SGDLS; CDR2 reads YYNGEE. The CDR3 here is CASSNAGTSSGNTIYF. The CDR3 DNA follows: TGTGCCAGCAGCAATGCAGGGACTAGCTCTGGAAACACCATATATTTT. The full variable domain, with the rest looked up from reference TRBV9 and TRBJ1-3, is DSGVTQTPKHLITATGQRVTLRCSPRSGDLSVYWYQQSLDQGLQFLIQYYNGEERAKGNILERFSAQQFPDLHSELNLSSLELGDSALYFCASSNAGTSSGNTIYFGEGSWLTVV.

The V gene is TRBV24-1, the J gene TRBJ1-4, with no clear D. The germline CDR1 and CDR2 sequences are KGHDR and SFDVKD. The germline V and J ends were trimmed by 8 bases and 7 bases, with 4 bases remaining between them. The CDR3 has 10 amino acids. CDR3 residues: CATTSEKLFF. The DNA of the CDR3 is TGTGCCACCACCAGTGAAAAACTGTTTTTT.

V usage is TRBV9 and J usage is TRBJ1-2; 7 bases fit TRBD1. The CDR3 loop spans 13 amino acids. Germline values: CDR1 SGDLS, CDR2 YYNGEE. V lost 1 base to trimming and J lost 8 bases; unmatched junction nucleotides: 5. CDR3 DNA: TGTGCCAGCAGCGTAACAGGGGCGGAGGGCTACACCTTC. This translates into CASSVTGAEGYTF. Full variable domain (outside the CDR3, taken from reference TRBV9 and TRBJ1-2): DSGVTQTPKHLITATGQRVTLRCSPRSGDLSVYWYQQSLDQGLQFLIQYYNGEERAKGNILERFSAQQFPDLHSELNLSSLELGDSALYFCASSVTGAEGYTFGSGTRLTVV.

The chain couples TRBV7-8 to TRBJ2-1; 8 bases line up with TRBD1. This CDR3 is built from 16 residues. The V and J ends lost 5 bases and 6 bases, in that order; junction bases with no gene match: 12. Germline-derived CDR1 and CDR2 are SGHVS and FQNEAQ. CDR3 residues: CASSPTRGQGFNEQFF. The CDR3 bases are TGTGCCAGCAGCCCGACCCGAGGACAGGGTTTCAATGAGCAGTTCTTC.